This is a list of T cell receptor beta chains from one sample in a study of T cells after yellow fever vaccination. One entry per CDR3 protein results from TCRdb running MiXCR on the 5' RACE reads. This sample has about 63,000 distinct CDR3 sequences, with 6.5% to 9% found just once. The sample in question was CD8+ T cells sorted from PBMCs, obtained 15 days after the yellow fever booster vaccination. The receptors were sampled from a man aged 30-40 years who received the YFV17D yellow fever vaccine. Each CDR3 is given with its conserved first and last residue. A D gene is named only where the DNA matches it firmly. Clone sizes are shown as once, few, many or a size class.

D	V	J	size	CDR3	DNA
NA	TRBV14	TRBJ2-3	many	CASSHPTSHSTDTQYF	TGTGCCAGCAGCCACCCGACTAGTCATTCCACAGATACGCAGTATTTT
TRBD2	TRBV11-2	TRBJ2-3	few	CASSLEGGRVWDTQYF	TGTGCCAGCAGCTTAGAGGGCGGGAGAGTATGGGATACGCAGTATTTT
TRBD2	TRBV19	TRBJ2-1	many	CASSIGLAGAFYNEQFF	TGTGCCAGTAGTATAGGGTTAGCGGGAGCGTTCTACAATGAGCAGTTCTTC
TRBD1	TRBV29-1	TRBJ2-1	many	CSGDRGQEQFF	TGCAGCGGGGACAGGGGACAAGAGCAGTTCTTC
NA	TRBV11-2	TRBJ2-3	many	CASFQVPDTQYF	TGTGCCAGCTTTCAGGTCCCAGATACGCAGTATTTT
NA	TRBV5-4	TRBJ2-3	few	CASSDDTDTQYF	TGTGCCAGCAGCGACGACACAGATACGCAGTATTTT
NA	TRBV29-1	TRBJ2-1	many	CSVQGEAGGQFF	TGCAGCGTACAGGGGGAAGCGGGAGGGCAGTTCTTC
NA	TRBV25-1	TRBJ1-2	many	CASSEGRRYGYTF	TGTGCCAGCAGCGAGGGGCGCCGGTATGGCTACACCTTC
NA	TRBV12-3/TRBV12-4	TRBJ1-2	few	CASSFGRANYGYTF	TGTGCCAGCAGTTTTGGCAGGGCTAACTATGGCTACACCTTC
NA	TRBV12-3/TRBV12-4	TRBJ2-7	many	CASSLDTSFNGAYEQYF	TGTGCCAGCAGCCTTGACACGTCCTTCAACGGGGCCTACGAGCAGTACTTC
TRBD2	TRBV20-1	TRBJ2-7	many	CSAGGTSGLYEQYF	TGCAGTGCTGGAGGGACTAGCGGGCTCTACGAGCAGTACTTC
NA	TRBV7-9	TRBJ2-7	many	CASRRQDHEQYF	TGTGCCAGCAGGAGACAGGACCACGAGCAGTACTTC
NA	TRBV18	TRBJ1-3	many	CASSPGSGNTIYF	TGTGCCAGCTCACCAGGGAGTGGAAACACCATATATTTT
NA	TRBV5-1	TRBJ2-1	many	CASSFTGLDEQFF	TGCGCCAGCAGCTTTACCGGTTTGGATGAGCAGTTCTTC
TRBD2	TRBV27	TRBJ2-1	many	CASSPFGLAAPGSYNEQFF	TGTGCCAGCAGTCCATTCGGACTAGCGGCCCCGGGCTCCTACAATGAGCAGTTCTTC
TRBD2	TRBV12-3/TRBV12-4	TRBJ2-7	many	CASSTKTELRPLAGVGEQYF	TGTGCCAGCAGCACCAAGACAGAGCTAAGACCACTCGCGGGAGTAGGCGAGCAGTACTTC
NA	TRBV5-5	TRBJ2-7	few	CASSLARTLPYEQYF	TGTGCCAGCAGCTTGGCACGGACACTACCCTACGAGCAGTACTTC